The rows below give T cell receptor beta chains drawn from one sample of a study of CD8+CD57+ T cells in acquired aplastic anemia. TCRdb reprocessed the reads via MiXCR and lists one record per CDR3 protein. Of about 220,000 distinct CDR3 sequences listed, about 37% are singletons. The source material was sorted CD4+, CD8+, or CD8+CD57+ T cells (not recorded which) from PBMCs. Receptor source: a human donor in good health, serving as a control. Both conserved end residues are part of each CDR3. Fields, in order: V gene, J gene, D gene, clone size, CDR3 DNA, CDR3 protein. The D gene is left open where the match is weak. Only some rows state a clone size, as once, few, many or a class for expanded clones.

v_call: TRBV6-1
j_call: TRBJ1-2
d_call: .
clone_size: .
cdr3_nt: TGTGTCAGCAGTGAAGCCGGGGGAGGCTACACCTTC
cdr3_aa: CVSSEAGGGYTF

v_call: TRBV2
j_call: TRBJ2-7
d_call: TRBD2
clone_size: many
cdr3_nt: TGTGCCAGCAGTGAAATCTCTAGCGGGACCCGGCAGTACTTC
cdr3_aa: CASSEISSGTRQYF

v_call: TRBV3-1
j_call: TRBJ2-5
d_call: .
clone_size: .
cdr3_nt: TGTGCCAGCAGCCCCCCCCGTTGGGGGCAAGAGACCCAGTACTTC
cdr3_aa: CASSPPRWGQETQYF

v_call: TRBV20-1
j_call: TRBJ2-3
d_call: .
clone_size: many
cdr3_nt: TGCAGTGCTGCCCTCACAGATACGCAGTATTTT
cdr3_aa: CSAALTDTQYF

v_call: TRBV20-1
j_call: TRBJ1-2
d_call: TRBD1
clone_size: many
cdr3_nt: TGCAGTGCTAGAGAACGACCCGACAGGGCTGGTAACTATGGCTACACCTTC
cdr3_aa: CSARERPDRAGNYGYTF

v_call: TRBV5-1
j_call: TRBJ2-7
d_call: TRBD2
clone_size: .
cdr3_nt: TGCGCCAGCACCCTGGGACTAGCGGTCCTCGGGGGTTACTACGAGCAGTACTTC
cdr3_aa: CASTLGLAVLGGYYEQYF

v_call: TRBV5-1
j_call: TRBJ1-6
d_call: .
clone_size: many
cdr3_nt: TGCGCCAGCAGCTTGGCCGGACAGACCTCGTCACCCCTCCACTTT
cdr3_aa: CASSLAGQTSSPLHF

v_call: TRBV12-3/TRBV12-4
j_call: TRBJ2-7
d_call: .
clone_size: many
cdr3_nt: TGTGCCAGCAGTTTAAGGGGCAGACCCGAGCAGTACTTC
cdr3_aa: CASSLRGRPEQYF

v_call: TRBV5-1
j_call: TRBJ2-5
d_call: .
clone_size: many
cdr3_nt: TGTGCCAGCAGCTTTGGAGAGACCCAGTACTTC
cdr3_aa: CASSFGETQYF

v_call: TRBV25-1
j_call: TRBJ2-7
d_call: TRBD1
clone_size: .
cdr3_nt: TGTGCTAGAGATGGGCTCGGGACAGGGGACGAGCAGTACTTC
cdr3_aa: CARDGLGTGDEQYF

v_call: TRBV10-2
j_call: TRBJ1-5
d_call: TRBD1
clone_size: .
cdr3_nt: TGCGCCAGCGACAGGGGAACAAATCAGCCCCAGCATTTT
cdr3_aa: CASDRGTNQPQHF

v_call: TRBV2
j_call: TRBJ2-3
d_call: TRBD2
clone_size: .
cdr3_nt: TGTGCCAGCAGTCCCATAATACTAGCGGGATCTACAGATACGCAGTATTTT
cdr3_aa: CASSPIILAGSTDTQYF

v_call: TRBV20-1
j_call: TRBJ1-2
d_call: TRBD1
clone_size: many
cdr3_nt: TGCAGTGCTAGAGATTTGGGACAGGAGTATGGCTACACCTTC
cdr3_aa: CSARDLGQEYGYTF

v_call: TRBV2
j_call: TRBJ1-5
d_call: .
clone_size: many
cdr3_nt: TGTGCCAGCAGTGAAGCAGTGACATGGAATCAGCCCCAGCATTTT
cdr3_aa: CASSEAVTWNQPQHF

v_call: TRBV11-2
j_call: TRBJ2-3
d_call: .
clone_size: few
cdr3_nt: TGTGCCAGCAGCTTAGACCTGGGGTTAGCGGCAGATACGCAGTATTTT
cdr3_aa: CASSLDLGLAADTQYF

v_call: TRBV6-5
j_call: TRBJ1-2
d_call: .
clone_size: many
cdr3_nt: TGTGCCAGCAGTTATGTTTCAGGGACTAACTATGGCTACACCTTC
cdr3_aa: CASSYVSGTNYGYTF

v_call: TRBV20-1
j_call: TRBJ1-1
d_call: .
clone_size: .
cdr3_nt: TGCGGAGTCCTCGAGGGAGGCATGAACACTGAAGCTTTCTTT
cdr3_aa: CGVLEGGMNTEAFF

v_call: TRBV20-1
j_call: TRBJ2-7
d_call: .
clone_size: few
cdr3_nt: TGCAGTGCTATGACAACAAGAAGGGACAAATCCACCTCCTACGAGCAGTACTTC
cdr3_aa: CSAMTTRRDKSTSYEQYF

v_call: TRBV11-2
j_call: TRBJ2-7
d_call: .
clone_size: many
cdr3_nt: TGTGCCAGCAGCTTAGATTGGGGCTACGAGCAGTACTTC
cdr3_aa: CASSLDWGYEQYF

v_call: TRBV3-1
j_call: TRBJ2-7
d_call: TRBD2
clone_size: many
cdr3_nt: TGTGCCAGCAGCCGGGGAGGGGACGCCGAGCAGTACTTC
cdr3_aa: CASSRGGDAEQYF

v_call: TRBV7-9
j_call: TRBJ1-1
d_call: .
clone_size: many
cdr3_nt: TGTGCCAGCAGCCGGACACGTGGGGTGAACACTGAAGCTTTCTTT
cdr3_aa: CASSRTRGVNTEAFF

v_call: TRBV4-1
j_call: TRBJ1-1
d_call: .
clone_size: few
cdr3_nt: TGCGCCAGCAGCCAGGGTCACAGTGTGAACACTGAAGCTTTCTTT
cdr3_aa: CASSQGHSVNTEAFF

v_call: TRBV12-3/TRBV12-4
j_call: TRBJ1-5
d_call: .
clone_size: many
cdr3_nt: TGTGCCAGCAGTTTCAGAAATCAGCCCCAGCATTTT
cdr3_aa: CASSFRNQPQHF

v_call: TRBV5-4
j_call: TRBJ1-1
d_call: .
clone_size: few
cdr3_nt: TGTGCCAGCAGCGTTTCGTTTTCCACTGAAGCTTTCTTT
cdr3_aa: CASSVSFSTEAFF